The 2 T cell receptor beta chains below all came from one sample that was sequenced in a study of cytomegalovirus exposure and HLA in healthy donors. 60 Vbeta and 13 Jbeta primers were used in PCR. The data were produced by immunoSEQ multiplex PCR, yet TCRdb's version contains in-frame clones alone and is incomplete. The data contain roughly 86,000 clones, around three quarters of them seen just once; the ten biggest clones take up around 8%. The sequenced material came from PBMCs. These receptors were taken from a man aged 60-69 years in good health and CMV-seronegative.

In this sample, this clone turned up once. The V and J genes are TRBV29-1 and TRBJ2-7; TRBD2 might be the D (6 bases). CDR1 is SQVTM, CDR2 ANQGSEA, per germline. This CDR3 comprises 12 residues. The V and J ends lost 2 bases and 3 bases respectively, with 8 bases between them. The CDR3 spells CSVEKEGYEQYF. The CDR3 DNA is TGCAGCGTTGAAAAGGAGGGCTACGAGCAGTACTTC.

This chain uses TRBV7-9 with TRBJ1-1; 7 bases fit TRBD1. This CDR3 is 16 amino acids long. The germline CDR1 and CDR2 sequences are SEHNR and FQNEAQ (reference sequence). The ends lost 5 bases at V and 1 base at J; junction bases unmatched: 10. For the CDR3, the DNA is TGTGCCAGCAGCCCAAGCCTGACAGGGTCGAACACTGAAGCTTTCTTT. Residues: CASSPSLTGSNTEAFF.